This passage covers 16 T cell receptor beta chains from one sample sequenced in a study of graft-versus-host responses after intestinal transplantation. Clones were sequenced by immunoSEQ multiplex PCR, and TCRdb holds only the in-frame ones, with some missing. The table records about 20,000 clones, approximately 45% of them present only once. This material consisted of alloreactive CD4+ T cells from a mixed lymphocyte reaction culture, taken before intestinal transplant. The subset: CFSE-low proliferating T cells sorted from approximately 6-day pre-transplant mixed lymphocyte reaction (GvH or HvG direction). The source of these receptors is a human patient who received an intestinal transplant.

This clone was observed a few times. V usage is TRBV5-1 and J usage is TRBJ2-1; 11 positions agree with TRBD1. The CDR3 extends over 14 amino acids. Trimming removed 7 bases from V and 9 bases from J; junction bases left unmatched: 9. Germline V gene sequence: CDR1 SGHRS, CDR2 YFSETQ. The CDR3 DNA reads TGCGCCAGCGCATCCGGGACAGGGGGAGGTGAGCAGTTCTTC. Translating it yields CASASGTGGGEQFF.

The chain joins TRBV6-5 to TRBJ2-1; TRBD2 aligns across 8 bases. This CDR3 is 13 amino acids long. J gave up 10 bases and V 5 bases, and 7 bases lay outside the gene matches. From germline, CDR1 is MNHEY and CDR2 SVGAGI. CDR3 residues: CASSNGGTREQFF. The DNA for the CDR3 is TGTGCCAGCAGTAACGGGGGGACTAGAGAGCAGTTCTTC.

This clone was counted between two and nine times. The DNA of the CDR3 is TGTGCCAGCAGTTACCCCCCTGACGGGTACTATGGCTACACCTTC. Translated: CASSYPPDGYYGYTF. This rearrangement joins TRBV6-6 to TRBJ1-2; D gene uncertain. Germline V gene sequence: CDR1 MNHNY, CDR2 SVGAGI (reference sequence). The CDR3 length is 15 residues. V shed 2 bases and J shed 3 bases, with 13 bases lying between them.

The chain carries TRBV27 and TRBJ2-5, with TRBD2 matching over 8 bases. CDR3 length: 15 residues. Germline V gene sequence: CDR1 MNHEY, CDR2 SMNVEV (reference sequence). V lost 4 bases and J lost 5; bases outside the gene matches: 9. In DNA, the CDR3 is TGTGCCAGCAGTTCCAGGGCTAGCGGGTCGGAGACCCAGTACTTC. Its translation: CASSSRASGSETQYF.

The chain recombines TRBV19 with TRBJ2-1; TRBD2 matches 10 bases. In germline, CDR1 is LNHDA, CDR2 SQIVND (reference sequence). The CDR3 consists of 17 residues. J lost 1 base, V lost 9 bases, and 12 bases had no gene match. CDR3 DNA: TGTGCCAGCCGCGAGATTTCTAGCGGGGGTTCCTACAATGAGCAGTTCTTC. Translation: CASREISSGGSYNEQFF. The complete variable domain, with remaining parts taken from reference TRBV19 and TRBJ2-1, reads DGGITQSPKYLFRKEGQNVTLSCEQNLNHDAMYWYRQDPGQGLRLIYYSQIVNDFQKGDIAEGYSVSREKKESFPLTVTSAQKNPTAFYLCASREISSGGSYNEQFFGPGTRLTVL.

V usage is TRBV2 and J usage is TRBJ2-3; no definite D call. Per the germline V gene, CDR1 is SNHLY and CDR2 is FYNNEI. The CDR3 spans 13 residues. Trimming pared 7 bases from V and 2 bases from J, leaving 10 bases between. The CDR3, as DNA: TGTGCCAGCATACCGCCCTACACAGATACGCAGTATTTT. Translated: CASIPPYTDTQYF.

V gene TRBV9 combines with J gene TRBJ1-1; TRBD1 might be the D (5 bases). In germline, CDR1 is SGDLS, CDR2 YYNGEE. V was shortened by 2 bases and J by 3 bases, with 11 bases between the two germline ends. The CDR3 length is 14 residues. The CDR3 here is CASSVGWGDTEAFF. The CDR3 nucleotides are TGTGCCAGCAGCGTGGGGTGGGGGGACACTGAAGCTTTCTTT.

The chain employs TRBV6-1 and TRBJ1-1; 7 bases line up with TRBD1. Germline-derived CDR1 and CDR2 are MNHNS and SASEGT. The CDR3 extends over 14 amino acids. Germline trimming cut 6 bases from V and 0 bases from J; bases unmatched to any gene: 4. The CDR3 sequence: CASSSGTVNTEAFF. For the CDR3, the DNA is TGTGCCAGCAGCTCCGGGACAGTGAACACTGAAGCTTTCTTT.

This clone was counted a single time. This chain connects TRBV11-2 to TRBJ2-7; D is perhaps TRBD2 (6 bases). CDR3 length equals 15 residues. Trimming cost V 0 bases and J 0 bases, with 9 bases left between them. Germline CDR1 reads SGHAT; CDR2 reads FQNNGV. This chain's CDR3 is CASSLERGLSYEQYF. CDR3 DNA sequence: TGTGCCAGCAGCTTAGAGCGGGGACTCTCCTACGAGCAGTACTTC. The variable domain in full, completed from reference TRBV11-2 and TRBJ2-7, reads EAGVAQSPRYKIIEKRQSVAFWCNPISGHATLYWYQQILGQGPKLLIQFQNNGVVDDSQLPKDRFSAERLKGVDSTLKIQPAKLEDSAVYLCASSLERGLSYEQYFGPGTRLTVT.

The chain is built from TRBV4-2 and TRBJ1-4; D not certain. CDR3 length: 17 residues. CDR1 LGHNA and CDR2 YNFKEQ come from the germline V gene. Trimming removed 1 base from V and 2 bases from J, with 14 bases in between. CDR3 bases: TGTGCCAGCAGCCAAGTGGAGGGTTTAAGGACTAATGAAAAACTGTTTTTT. Amino acids: CASSQVEGLRTNEKLFF.

This clone turned up a few times. The chain couples TRBV4-2 to TRBJ2-3, with TRBD1 matching over 12 bases. Trimming cost V 1 base and J 5 bases; bases outside gene matches: 7. This CDR3 contains 17 residues. Germline CDR1 LGHNA, CDR2 YNFKEQ. The DNA of the CDR3 is TGTGCCAGCAGCCAAGTGTCCGGGACAGGGGGCGAAGATACGCAGTATTTT. It yields the protein CASSQVSGTGGEDTQYF.

The chain carries TRBV19 and TRBJ1-5; TRBD1 agrees at 7 bases. The CDR3 covers 17 residues. The germline CDR1 and CDR2 sequences are LNHDA and SQIVND (reference sequence). V lost 5 bases, J lost 5 bases, and 15 bases stayed unmatched. The CDR3 sequence: CASSPPRPTGYDQPQHF. In nucleotides, the CDR3 is TGTGCCAGTAGTCCCCCCCGGCCGACAGGGTACGATCAGCCCCAGCATTTT. Variable domain in full (rest from reference TRBV19 and TRBJ1-5): DGGITQSPKYLFRKEGQNVTLSCEQNLNHDAMYWYRQDPGQGLRLIYYSQIVNDFQKGDIAEGYSVSREKKESFPLTVTSAQKNPTAFYLCASSPPRPTGYDQPQHFGDGTRLSIL.

The chain uses TRBV2 and TRBJ2-7; perhaps TRBD2 as D (6 bases). V lost 5 bases and J lost 0, with 11 bases in between. Per the germline V gene, CDR1 is SNHLY and CDR2 is FYNNEI. CDR3 length: 14 amino acids. The CDR3 protein is CASSSGWVSYEQYF. In DNA form, the CDR3 reads TGTGCCAGCAGTAGCGGGTGGGTCTCCTACGAGCAGTACTTC.

The chain is built from TRBV6-5 and TRBJ2-3, with unresolved D. V lost 4 bases and J lost 1, with 6 bases in between. CDR1 is MNHEY, CDR2 SVGAGI, per germline. The CDR3 totals 13 residues. The CDR3 nucleotides read TGTGCCAGCAGTTCCCCGGGCACAGATACGCAGTATTTT. Its protein product is CASSSPGTDTQYF.

The chain couples TRBV11-3 to TRBJ2-1; tentatively, D is TRBD2 (6 bases). V dropped 3 bases and J dropped 7 bases, with 16 bases sitting between them. The length of the CDR3 is 15 residues. CDR1 and CDR2 from the germline V gene are SGHNT and YENEEA. CDR3 residues: CASSLGGGKVNEQFF. The CDR3 DNA is TGTGCCAGCAGCTTGGGGGGAGGCAAGGTGAATGAGCAGTTCTTC.

In this sample, this clone turned up a few times. This chain joins TRBV10-3 and TRBJ1-2; possibly TRBD1 for D (5 bases). Trimming cost V 9 bases and J 1 base, with 18 bases left between them. This CDR3 spans 15 amino acids. Germline V gene lookup returns CDR1 ENHRY and CDR2 SYGVKD. Here the CDR3 reads CAISTQGIGNYGYTF. CDR3 nucleotide sequence: TGTGCCATTTCCACCCAGGGCATAGGTAACTATGGCTACACCTTC.